Listed below are T cell receptor beta chains from one sample, sequenced in a study of blood T cell repertoires in COVID-19. Produced via immunoSEQ multiplex PCR; TCRdb's table is partial and in-frame only. The sample has more than 300,000 clones; approximately 87% are singletons. Sequenced: peripheral blood. These receptors came from a woman in her 30s with COVID-19, enrolled during active disease. Each CDR3 is given without its conserved first and last residue.

V	CDR3
TRBV6-2/TRBV6-3	ASSSSGLSYEQY
TRBV28	ASSSSVGAEQY
TRBV19	ASSTLNQPQH
TRBV9	ASSLQTGGYGYT
TRBV6-5	ASSTTGTNQPQH
TRBV24-1	ATSDLRGNGYT
TRBV10-3	AIKGEGVYNEQF
TRBV9	ASSVGLADTDTQY
TRBV24-1	ATSDGSTYEQY
TRBV6-5	ASRRQGGNTGELF
TRBV28	AHRERGAREQY
TRBV4-1	ASSHAASLNGYT
TRBV7-2	ASRQRQGGSPLH
TRBV30	AWSPGGSIDEQF
TRBV2	AILVGATSGANVLT
TRBV5-5	ASTPRAGDQPQH
TRBV2	ASSDDDGGGNLGTSATDTQY
TRBV7-6	ASSPSPTGQGNTEAF
TRBV19	ASSPLGGTRDGETQY
TRBV30	AWRLGGVKLF
TRBV7-2	ASSLTQGEEAF
TRBV2	ASSSEGRVWGSEAF
TRBV20-1	SAFTDYEQY
TRBV6-5	ATRGGSNQPQH
TRBV6-6	ASSYSQGGGNTIY
TRBV28	ASSILTGGVRTEAF
TRBV10-3	AISEPAGNTDTQY
TRBV24-1	ATSDFWDRGQF